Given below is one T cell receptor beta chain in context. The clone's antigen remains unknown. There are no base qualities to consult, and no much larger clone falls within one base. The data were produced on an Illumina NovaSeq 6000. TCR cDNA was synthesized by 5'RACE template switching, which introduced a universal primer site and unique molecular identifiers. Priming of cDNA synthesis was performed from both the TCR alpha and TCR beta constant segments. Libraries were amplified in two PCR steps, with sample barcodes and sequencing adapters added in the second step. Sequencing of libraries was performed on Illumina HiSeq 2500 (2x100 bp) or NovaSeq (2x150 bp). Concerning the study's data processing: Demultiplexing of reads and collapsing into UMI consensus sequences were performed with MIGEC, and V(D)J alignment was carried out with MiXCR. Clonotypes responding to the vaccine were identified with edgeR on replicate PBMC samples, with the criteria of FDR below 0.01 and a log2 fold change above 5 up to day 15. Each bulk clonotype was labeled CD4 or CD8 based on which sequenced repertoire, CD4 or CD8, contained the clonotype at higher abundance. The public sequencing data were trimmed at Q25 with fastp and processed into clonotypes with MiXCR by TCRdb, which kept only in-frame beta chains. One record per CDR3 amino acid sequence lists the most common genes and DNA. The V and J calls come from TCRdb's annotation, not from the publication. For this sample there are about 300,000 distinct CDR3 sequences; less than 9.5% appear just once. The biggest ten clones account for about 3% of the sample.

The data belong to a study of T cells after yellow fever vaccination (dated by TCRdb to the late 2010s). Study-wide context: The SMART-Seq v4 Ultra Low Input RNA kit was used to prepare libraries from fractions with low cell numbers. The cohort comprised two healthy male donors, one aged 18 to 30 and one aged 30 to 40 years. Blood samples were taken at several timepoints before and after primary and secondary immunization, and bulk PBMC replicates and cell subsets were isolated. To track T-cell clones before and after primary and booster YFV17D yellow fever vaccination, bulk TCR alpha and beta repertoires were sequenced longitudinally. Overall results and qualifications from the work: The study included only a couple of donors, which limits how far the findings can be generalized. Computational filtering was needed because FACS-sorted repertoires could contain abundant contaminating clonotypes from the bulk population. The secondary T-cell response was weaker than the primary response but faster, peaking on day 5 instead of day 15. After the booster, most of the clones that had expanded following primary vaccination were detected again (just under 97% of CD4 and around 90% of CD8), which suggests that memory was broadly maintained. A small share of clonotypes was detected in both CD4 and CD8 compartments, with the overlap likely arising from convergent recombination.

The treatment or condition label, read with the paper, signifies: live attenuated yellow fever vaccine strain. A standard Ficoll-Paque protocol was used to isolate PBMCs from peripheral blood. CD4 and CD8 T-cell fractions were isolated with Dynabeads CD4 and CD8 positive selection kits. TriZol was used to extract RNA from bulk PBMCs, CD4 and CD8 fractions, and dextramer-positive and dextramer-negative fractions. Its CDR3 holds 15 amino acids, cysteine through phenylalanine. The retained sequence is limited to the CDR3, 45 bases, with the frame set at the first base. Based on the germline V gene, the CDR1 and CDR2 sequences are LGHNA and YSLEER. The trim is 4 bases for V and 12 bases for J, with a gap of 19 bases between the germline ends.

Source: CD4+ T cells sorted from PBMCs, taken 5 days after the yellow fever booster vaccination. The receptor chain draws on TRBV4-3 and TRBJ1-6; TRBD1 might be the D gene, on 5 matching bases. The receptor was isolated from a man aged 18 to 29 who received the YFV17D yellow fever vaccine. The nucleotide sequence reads TGCGCCAGCAGCCCGGACATTGGGCCGGTTGGACCCCTCCACTTT. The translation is CASSPDIGPVGPLHF.